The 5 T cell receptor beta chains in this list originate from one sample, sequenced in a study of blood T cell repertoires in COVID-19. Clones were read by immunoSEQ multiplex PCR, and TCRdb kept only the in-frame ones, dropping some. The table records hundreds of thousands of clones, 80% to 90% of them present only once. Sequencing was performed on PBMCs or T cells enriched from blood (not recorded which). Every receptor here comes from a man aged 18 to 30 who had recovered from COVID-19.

The CDR3 is CASSSRLGNQPQHF. The DNA of the CDR3 is TGTGCCAGCAGTTCACGGTTGGGCAATCAGCCCCAGCATTTT. The V call is TRBV27, the J call TRBJ1-5; D unclear. CDR3 length: 14 residues. V was cut by 4 bases and J by 2 bases, with 9 bases left in between. The germline gives CDR1 MNHEY, CDR2 SMNVEV (reference sequence).

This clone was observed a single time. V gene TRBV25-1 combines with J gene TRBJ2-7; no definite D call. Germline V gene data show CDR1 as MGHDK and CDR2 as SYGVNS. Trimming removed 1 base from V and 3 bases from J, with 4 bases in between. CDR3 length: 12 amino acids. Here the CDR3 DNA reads TGTGCCAGCAGTGAATCCTACTACGAGCAGTACTTC. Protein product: CASSESYYEQYF.

CDR3 bases: TGTGCCAGCAGTTTAGGGGCCCCAGATACGCAGTATTTT. As protein: CASSLGAPDTQYF. The rearrangement uses TRBV28 and TRBJ2-3; D is possibly TRBD1 (5 bases). Germline-derived CDR1 and CDR2 are MDHEN and SYDVKM. CDR3 size: 13 residues. V lost 2 bases to trimming and J lost 4 bases, with 7 bases between them.

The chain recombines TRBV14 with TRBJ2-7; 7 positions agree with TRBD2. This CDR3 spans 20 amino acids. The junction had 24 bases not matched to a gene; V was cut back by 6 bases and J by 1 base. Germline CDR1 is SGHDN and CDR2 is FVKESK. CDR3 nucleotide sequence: TGTGCCAGCAGACCAACGGCGGTCCTAGAAGCGGGACGGATTTCCTACGAGCAGTACTTC. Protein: CASRPTAVLEAGRISYEQYF. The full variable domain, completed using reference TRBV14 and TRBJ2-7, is EAGVTQFPSHSVIEKGQTVTLRCDPISGHDNLYWYRRVMGKEIKFLLHFVKESKQDESGMPNNRFLAERTGGTYSTLKVQPAELEDSGVYFCASRPTAVLEAGRISYEQYFGPGTRLTVT.

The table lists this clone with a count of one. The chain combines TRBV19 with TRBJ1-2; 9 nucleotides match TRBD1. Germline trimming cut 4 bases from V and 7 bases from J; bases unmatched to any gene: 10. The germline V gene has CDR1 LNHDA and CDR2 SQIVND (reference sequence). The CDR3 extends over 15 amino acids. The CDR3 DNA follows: TGTGCCAGTAGTAGAGGGGACAGGGACGGCCCTGGCTACACCTTC. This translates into CASSRGDRDGPGYTF.